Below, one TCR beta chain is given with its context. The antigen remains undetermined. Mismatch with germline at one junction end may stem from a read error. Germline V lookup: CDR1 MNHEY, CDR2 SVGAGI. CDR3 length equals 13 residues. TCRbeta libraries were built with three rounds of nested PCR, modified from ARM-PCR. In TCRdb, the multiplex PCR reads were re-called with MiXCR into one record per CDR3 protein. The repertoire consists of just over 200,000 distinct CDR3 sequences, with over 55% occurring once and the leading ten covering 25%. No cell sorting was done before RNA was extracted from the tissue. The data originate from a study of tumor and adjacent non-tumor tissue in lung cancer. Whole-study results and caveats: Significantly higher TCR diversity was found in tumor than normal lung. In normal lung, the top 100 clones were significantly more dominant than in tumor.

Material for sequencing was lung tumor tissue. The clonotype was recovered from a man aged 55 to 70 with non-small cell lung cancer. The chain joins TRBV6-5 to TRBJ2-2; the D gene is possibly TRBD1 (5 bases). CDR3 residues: CPSKGRVPGELFF. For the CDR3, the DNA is TGTCCCAGCAAAGGCAGGGTGCCTGGGGAGCTGTTTTTT.